These T cell receptor beta chains were read from a single sample in a study of CD8 T cells in ankylosing spondylitis. TCRdb independently ran MiXCR on the 5' RACE reads; one entry per CDR3 protein. The sample includes around 770,000 distinct CDR3 sequences, under 20% of them seen just once. The sequencing sample was made of blood, either unsorted or a sorted T cell fraction (not recorded which). The receptors were gathered from a male donor with ankylosing spondylitis. Both conserved end residues are part of each CDR3. The D gene is left open where the match is weak. Not all rows give a size; the values are once, few, many and, for expanded clones, a class.

NA TRBJ2-3 TRBD2 14 TRBV20-1 CSARDQGGTDTQYF TGCAGTGCTAGAGATCAGGGAGGGACAGATACGCAGTATTTT
NA TRBJ2-3 TRBD2 15 TRBV4-3 CASSQDTSGRVTQYF TGCGCCAGCAGCCAAGATACTAGCGGGAGGGTTACGCAGTATTTT
NA TRBJ2-7 NA 16 TRBV5-5 CASSSAIRAEGDEQYF TGTGCCAGCAGCTCCGCCATCAGGGCTGAAGGCGACGAGCAGTACTTC
NA TRBJ1-5 NA 15 TRBV6-1 CASSLTLYSNQPQHF TGTGCCAGCAGTCTGACCCTTTATAGCAATCAGCCCCAGCATTTT
NA TRBJ2-3 NA 14 TRBV5-1 CASSFRDSPDTQYF TGCGCCAGCAGCTTCCGGGACTCCCCGGATACGCAGTATTTT
NA TRBJ2-7 TRBD1 12 TRBV27 CASSRQGSEQYF TGTGCCAGCAGTAGACAGGGAAGCGAGCAGTACTTC
few TRBJ2-3 NA 16 TRBV28 CASSLPGTQSLLTQYF TGTGCCAGCAGTCTCCCCGGGACCCAATCCCTACTTACGCAGTATTTT
few TRBJ2-2 TRBD2 19 TRBV24-1 CATSDSYGGRLTNTGELFF TGTGCCACCAGTGATAGTTACGGGGGGAGACTAACGAACACCGGGGAGCTGTTTTTT
few TRBJ2-1 TRBD2 13 TRBV10-2 CASKSGGANEQFF TGCGCCAGCAAAAGCGGGGGGGCCAATGAGCAGTTCTTC
NA TRBJ2-6 NA 14 TRBV29-1 CSVVQSSGANVLTF TGCAGCGTTGTACAGAGCTCTGGGGCCAACGTCCTGACTTTC
NA TRBJ1-5 NA 14 TRBV27 CASSWGGSNQPQHF TGTGCCAGCAGTTGGGGGGGGAGCAATCAGCCCCAGCATTTT
NA TRBJ1-5 NA 15 TRBV4-2 CASSPVAQVNQPQHF TGTGCCAGCAGCCCGGTTGCCCAGGTCAATCAGCCCCAGCATTTT
NA TRBJ2-1 TRBD2 14 TRBV12-3/TRBV12-4 CASSPRGVGNEQFF TGTGCCAGCAGTCCCCGGGGGGTGGGGAATGAGCAGTTCTTC
NA TRBJ1-1 NA 13 TRBV29-1 CSVYRELDTEAFF TGCAGCGTTTACAGGGAATTAGATACTGAAGCTTTCTTT
few TRBJ2-6 NA 14 TRBV20-1 CSASGGLGANVLTF TGCAGTGCTAGCGGGGGTCTTGGGGCCAACGTCCTGACTTTC
few TRBJ2-1 TRBD2 16 TRBV5-1 CASSFPPGLAENEQFF TGCGCCAGCAGTTTTCCCCCGGGACTAGCGGAGAATGAGCAGTTCTTC
NA TRBJ2-1 TRBD2 17 TRBV9 CASSVGLLAGPGNEQFF TGTGCCAGCAGCGTAGGATTACTAGCGGGACCGGGGAATGAGCAGTTCTTC
many TRBJ2-1 NA 14 TRBV20-1 CSAREGRDFNEQFF TGCAGTGCTAGAGAGGGCCGGGACTTCAATGAGCAGTTCTTC
NA TRBJ2-7 TRBD2 15 TRBV6-1 CASSPGAGADYEQYF TGTGCCAGCAGCCCCGGGGCGGGAGCGGACTACGAGCAGTACTTC
many TRBJ1-5 TRBD1 14 TRBV12-3/TRBV12-4 CASSRDRDPLSQHF TGTGCCAGCAGCCGTGACAGGGACCCACTGTCCCAGCATTTT
few TRBJ1-1 NA 13 TRBV10-3 CANKDNLNTEAFF TGTGCCAACAAGGACAACCTGAACACTGAAGCTTTCTTT
few TRBJ2-6 NA 16 TRBV7-8 CASSFAGSSGANVLTF TGTGCCAGCAGCTTCGCAGGAAGCTCTGGGGCCAACGTCCTGACTTTC
NA TRBJ2-1 NA 16 TRBV12-3/TRBV12-4 CASSLFQGRSYNEQFF TGTGCCAGCAGTTTATTCCAGGGCCGCTCCTACAATGAGCAGTTCTTC
once TRBJ2-5 NA 18 TRBV2 CAGMRGHAPTLDQETQYF TGTGCCGGAATGAGGGGCCATGCGCCGACCTTGGACCAAGAGACCCAGTACTTC
few TRBJ1-5 NA 17 TRBV27 CASSLYPRGAGNQPQHF TGTGCCAGCAGTTTATACCCGAGGGGGGCGGGCAATCAGCCCCAGCATTTT
NA TRBJ1-2 NA 14 TRBV7-2 CASSPGLSQYGYTF TGTGCCAGCAGCCCTGGCTTATCACAGTATGGCTACACCTTC
NA TRBJ1-3 NA 17 TRBV12-3/TRBV12-4 CASSPKDTGNSGNTIYF TGTGCCAGCAGTCCCAAGGATACAGGGAACTCTGGAAACACCATATATTTT
NA TRBJ2-1 TRBD1 14 TRBV9 CASNPTTGTGEQFF TGTGCCAGCAACCCAACGACAGGGACCGGTGAGCAGTTCTTC
NA TRBJ2-1 NA 14 TRBV28 CASSLSPLWGEQFF TGTGCCAGCAGTTTGTCTCCCCTTTGGGGGGAGCAGTTTTTC
NA TRBJ2-2 NA 13 TRBV12-3/TRBV12-4 CASSPLGVWELFF TGTGCCAGCAGTCCACTAGGGGTCTGGGAGCTGTTTTTT
few TRBJ1-6 TRBD1 15 TRBV4-1 CASSQEGTGNSPLHF TGCGCCAGCAGCCAAGAAGGGACAGGGAATTCACCCCTCCACTTT
many TRBJ2-1 TRBD2 15 TRBV13 CASSLGSGGDNEQFF TGTGCCAGCAGCTTGGGGAGCGGGGGGGACAATGAGCAGTTCTTC
many TRBJ1-1 NA 14 TRBV4-1 CASSQTGPNTEAFF TGCGCCAGCAGCCAAACAGGGCCGAACACTGAAGCTTTCTTT
few TRBJ2-7 NA 14 TRBV30 CAWSSRIISYEQYF TGTGCCTGGAGTTCCAGGATTATATCCTACGAGCAGTACTTC
few TRBJ2-1 NA 15 TRBV12-3/TRBV12-4 CASSWARAAYNEQFF TGTGCCAGCAGTTGGGCTAGGGCCGCCTACAATGAGCAGTTCTTC